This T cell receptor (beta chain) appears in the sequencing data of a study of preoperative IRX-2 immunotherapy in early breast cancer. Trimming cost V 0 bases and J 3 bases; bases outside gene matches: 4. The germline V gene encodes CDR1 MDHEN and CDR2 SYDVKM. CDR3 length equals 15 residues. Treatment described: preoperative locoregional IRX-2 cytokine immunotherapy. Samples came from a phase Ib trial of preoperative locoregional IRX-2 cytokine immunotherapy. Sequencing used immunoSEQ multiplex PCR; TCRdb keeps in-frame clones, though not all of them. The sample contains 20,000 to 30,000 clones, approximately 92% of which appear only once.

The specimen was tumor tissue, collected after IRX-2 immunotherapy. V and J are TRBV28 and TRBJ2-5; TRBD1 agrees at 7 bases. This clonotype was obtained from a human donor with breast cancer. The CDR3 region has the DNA TGTGCCAGCAGTTTATGGGGCAGGGGGAAAGAGACCCAGTACTTC. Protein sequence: CASSLWGRGKETQYF.